This T cell receptor (beta chain) was identified during a study of type 1 regulatory T cells (dated by TCRdb to the early 2020s). About the full investigation: An in vitro protocol by which a Tr1-enriched, alloantigen-specific CD4 T cell product named T-allo10 was generated was characterized in the study. T-allo10 was under clinical evaluation in patients with hematological malignancies receiving allogeneic hematopoietic stem cell transplantation.

Sequencing instrument: Illumina MiSeq. In-frame beta chains were kept once TCRdb had trimmed the public reads at Q25 with fastp and called clones with MiXCR. Each entry is one CDR3 protein sequence, shown with its most common DNA and genes. Recorded for this sample are 70,000 or so distinct CDR3 sequences; around 21% of them occurred a single time. The ten largest clonotypes hold roughly 8.3% of the sample. The germline ends are 10 bases apart after V is trimmed by 0 bases and J by 7 bases. Sequences SGHTA (CDR1) and FQGNSA (CDR2) are obtained from the germline V gene. From the cysteine through the phenylalanine, the CDR3 covers 14 amino acids. The CDR3 DNA has 42 bases and is translated from base 1. Summary of the overall study and its limitations: Compared with non-Tr1 cells, Tr1 cells had a TCR repertoire that was more restricted, a finding the study read as clonal expansion induced by alloantigen.

Comment on this clonotype: Its antigen is still unknown. No base qualities exist here, and no much larger clone lies one base off it.

This receptor was obtained from a human donor in good health. The rearranged segments are TRBV7-2 and TRBJ2-1; the D segment may tentatively be TRBD1 or TRBD2, each giving 5 matched bases. The sequencing input was cultured type 1 regulatory T (Tr1) cells, either the whole culture or a sorted fraction (not recorded which). The cell subset or site label, as the study defines it: type 1 regulatory T cells sorted from the T-allo10 product. The CDR3 is CASSLAMGTNEQFF. The bases are TGTGCCAGCAGCTTAGCGATGGGGACGAATGAGCAGTTCTTC.